A single sample gave rise to the 29 T cell receptor beta chains below, sequenced in a study of T cells in Graves' hyperthyroidism and ophthalmopathy. Amplification of TCR beta CDR3 regions used RNA as the template. First-round RT-PCR targeting the TCR CDR3 was performed with the HTBI primer set. From the multiplex PCR reads, TCRdb called clonotypes with MiXCR, one entry per CDR3 protein. This sample has more than 500,000 distinct CDR3 sequences; 16% occur once, and the top ten carry 25% to 30%. Sequences were obtained from blood. All receptors come from a woman under 40 with Graves' ophthalmopathy.

This clonotype was detected many times. The chain combines TRBV2 with TRBJ1-5, with a tentative D call TRBD1 (5 bases). Between the trimmed V and J ends, which lost 8 bases and 1 base, there was a span of 9 bases. CDR1 is SNHLY and CDR2 is FYNNEI in the germline V gene. This CDR3 spans 13 amino acids. The CDR3 DNA reads as TGTGCCAGCGCGGGGGAGAGCAATCAGCCCCAGCATTTT. Its translation: CASAGESNQPQHF. Supplemented by reference TRBV2 and TRBJ1-5, the full variable domain reads EPEVTQTPSHQVTQMGQEVILRCVPISNHLYFYWYRQILGQKVEFLVSFYNNEISEKSEIFDDQFSVERPDGSNFTLKIRSTKLEDSAMYFCASAGESNQPQHFGDGTRLSIL.

This clonotype was seen at least ten times. V and J are TRBV20-1 and TRBJ2-7, with D perhaps TRBD2 (6 bases). Germline V lookup: CDR1 DFQATT, CDR2 SNEGSKA (reference sequence). V was cut by 6 bases and J by 6 bases, with 18 bases left in between. The CDR3 has 13 residues. CDR3 amino acids: CSAPGTFLGEQYF. The DNA of the CDR3 is TGCAGTGCCCCCGGGACTTTTCTTGGCGAGCAGTACTTC.

The V and J genes are TRBV13 and TRBJ2-3; 8 bases fit TRBD1. V was pared by 5 bases and J by 2 bases, with 15 bases of the junction left unmatched. In germline, CDR1 is PRHDT, CDR2 FYEKMQ (reference sequence). CDR3 length equals 18 residues. DNA for the CDR3: TGTGCCAGCAGCCCAGGGGGCGGGGTGGCGGTTTCCACAGATACGCAGTATTTT. Amino acids: CASSPGGGVAVSTDTQYF.

The table lists this clonotype with many counts. The chain combines TRBV28 with TRBJ2-3; D is uncertain. The CDR3 runs to 13 residues. V was shortened by 5 bases and J by 4 bases, with 10 bases between the two germline ends. Germline CDR1 MDHEN, CDR2 SYDVKM. CDR3 sequence: CASSLEMADTQYF. The CDR3 nucleotides are TGTGCCAGCAGTCTTGAGATGGCAGATACGCAGTATTTT.

The rearrangement links TRBV28 to TRBJ2-1; a weak D match, TRBD2 (7 bases). CDR3 size: 12 residues. Per the germline V gene, CDR1 is MDHEN and CDR2 is SYDVKM. With 8 bases removed from V and 10 bases from J, the gap between germline ends came to 15 bases. The CDR3 bases are TGTGCCAGCGGGCCCCCGGGGGGCGAGCAGTTCTTC. This translates into CASGPPGGEQFF.

This clonotype occurred many times. The chain recombines TRBV24-1 with TRBJ2-6; the D gene is possibly TRBD1 (6 bases). Looked up from germline, CDR1 is KGHDR and CDR2 is SFDVKD. The CDR3 runs 17 residues. V lost 4 bases, J lost 2 bases, and 14 bases lay in between. The chain's CDR3 is CATSDPRGNAGANVLTF. The CDR3 region has the DNA TGTGCCACCAGTGACCCGAGGGGGAACGCTGGGGCCAACGTCCTGACTTTC.

The V and J genes are TRBV20-1 and TRBJ1-5, with D maybe TRBD1 (5 bases). The length of the CDR3 is 14 residues. The V end was cut by 0 bases, the J end by 7 bases, with 13 bases between. From germline, CDR1 is DFQATT and CDR2 SNEGSKA (reference sequence). The CDR3 coding sequence is TGCAGTGCTAGAGAAGTAGTTAGGGGACAGCCCCAGCATTTT. It yields the protein CSAREVVRGQPQHF.

This clonotype was seen only a few times. V is TRBV14 and J is TRBJ2-6; 7 bases are shared with TRBD1. The CDR3 is 21 amino acids. V lost 0 bases and J lost 0; bases outside the gene matches: 14. The germline CDR1 and CDR2 sequences are SGHDN and FVKESK. This chain's CDR3 is CASSQDKKGTVIPSGANVLTF. The CDR3, as DNA: TGTGCCAGCAGCCAAGATAAAAAGGGGACAGTTATACCCTCTGGGGCCAACGTCCTGACTTTC.

This clonotype was detected ten times or more. The chain couples TRBV7-8 to TRBJ2-1, with D possibly TRBD2 on 5 matching bases. This CDR3 has 15 amino acids. Germline lookup yields CDR1 SGHVS and CDR2 FQNEAQ. V lost 4 bases, J lost 5 bases, and 15 bases lay in between. Here the CDR3 DNA reads TGTGCCAGCAGCTCTGTTCCGGGGTCAAACAATGAGCAGTTCTTC. As protein: CASSSVPGSNNEQFF.

The gene calls are TRBV6-2 or TRBV6-3 and TRBJ2-1; weak D call: TRBD2 (5 bases). The ends were cut back, 0 bases at V and 8 bases at J, with 17 bases in the middle. CDR3 length equals 16 residues. Germline V gene sequence: CDR1 MNHEY, CDR2 SVGEGT. The CDR3 is CASSYSGLVSRDEQFF. As DNA, the CDR3 is TGTGCCAGCAGTTACTCCGGGCTAGTCTCGAGGGATGAGCAGTTCTTC.

This clonotype was recorded many times. The chain employs TRBV29-1 and TRBJ2-3; the match to TRBD1 covers 8 bases. Germline-derived CDR1 and CDR2 are SQVTM and ANQGSEA. Trimming removed 5 bases from V and 0 bases from J; junction bases left unmatched: 7. The CDR3 sequence is 15 residues long. For the CDR3, the DNA is TGCAGCGTTAGTCTACAGGGGGGTAGCACAGATACGCAGTATTTT. Translation gives CSVSLQGGSTDTQYF.

This clonotype was seen just once. The gene calls are TRBV28 and TRBJ2-7, with 8 bases aligning to TRBD2. The V gene's germline CDR1 is MDHEN and CDR2 SYDVKM. V lost 6 bases to trimming and J lost 0 bases; unmatched junction nucleotides: 16. CDR3 size: 18 residues. The CDR3 sequence is CASRTTLLAVTSSYEQYF. CDR3 DNA sequence: TGTGCCAGCAGGACAACCTTACTAGCGGTAACCTCCTCCTACGAGCAGTACTTC.

This clonotype was counted at least ten times. The V call is TRBV28, the J call TRBJ2-7; D is perhaps TRBD2 (5 bases). The CDR3 extends over 15 amino acids. Between the trimmed V and J ends, which lost 6 bases and 2 bases, there was a span of 17 bases. Germline V lookup: CDR1 MDHEN, CDR2 SYDVKM. For the CDR3, the DNA is TGTGCCAGCAGCCCAGCGGCAGCAACAGCCTACGAGCAGTACTTC. Translating it yields CASSPAAATAYEQYF.

This clonotype was recorded a few times. This chain uses TRBV6-1 with TRBJ1-5; D possibly corresponds to TRBD1 (5 bases). Germline V gene data show CDR1 as MNHNS and CDR2 as SASEGT. Deletions cut 6 bases from V and 3 bases from J, with 9 bases between. This CDR3 is built from 13 residues. The DNA of the CDR3 is TGTGCCAGCAGAACAGGAGTCAATCAGCCCCAGCATTTT. Its translation is CASRTGVNQPQHF.

This clonotype was observed at least ten times. The V and J genes are TRBV6-2 or TRBV6-3 and TRBJ1-1, with TRBD1 as a possible D gene (6 bases). The germline V gene has CDR1 MNHEY and CDR2 SVGEGT. The CDR3 has 15 residues. V was trimmed by 7 bases and J by 2 bases, leaving 17 bases between them. The chain's CDR3 is CASKGWTVGNTEAFF. The CDR3 nucleotides read TGTGCCAGCAAGGGGTGGACAGTCGGAAACACTGAAGCTTTCTTT.

In this sample, this clonotype turned up many times. This rearrangement joins TRBV20-1 to TRBJ1-6; perhaps TRBD1 as D (5 bases). V shed 0 bases and J shed 7 bases, with 16 bases lying between them. The V gene's germline CDR1 is DFQATT and CDR2 SNEGSKA (reference sequence). CDR3 length: 16 residues. The CDR3 protein is CSARDRGGRTNSPLHF. The CDR3 DNA is TGCAGTGCTAGAGATCGCGGTGGCAGGACAAATTCACCCCTCCACTTT.

Many counts were recorded for this clonotype. The V gene is TRBV28, the J gene TRBJ2-3, with D maybe TRBD2 (7 bases). This CDR3 is built from 17 residues. V was trimmed by 6 bases and J by 5 bases, leaving 24 bases between them. Germline CDR1 reads MDHEN; CDR2 reads SYDVKM. The CDR3 region has the DNA TGTGCCAGCAGCCTTGATAGGGAGGGGGGCGTAGGAGATACGCAGTATTTT. The encoded protein is CASSLDREGGVGDTQYF.

This clonotype was recorded at least ten times. The gene calls are TRBV13 and TRBJ2-2, with D perhaps TRBD2 (5 bases). The CDR3 contains 13 residues. The germline V gene encodes CDR1 PRHDT and CDR2 FYEKMQ (reference sequence). Trimming stripped 5 bases from V and 8 bases from J, with 12 bases between. CDR3 region: CASSPHRTGELFF. For the CDR3, the DNA is TGTGCCAGCAGCCCCCACCGGACTGGGGAGCTGTTTTTT.

The genes are TRBV30 and TRBJ1-2; maybe TRBD1 (5 bases). Trimming left V 3 bases short and J 7 bases short, with 12 bases between. This CDR3 spans 12 amino acids. Germline V gives CDR1 GTSNPN, CDR2 SVGIG (reference sequence). CDR3 in amino acids: CAWSRVVGGYTF. The CDR3 nucleotides are TGTGCCTGGAGCAGGGTAGTAGGTGGCTACACCTTC.

This clonotype was recorded a few times. This chain uses TRBV15 with TRBJ2-1, with 11 bases lining up with TRBD2. Germline values: CDR1 LNHNV, CDR2 YYDKDF (reference sequence). The CDR3 length is 14 residues. The V gene end was trimmed by 9 bases and the J gene end by 3 bases; junction bases not matched to a gene: 4. The CDR3 is CATELAGVYNEQFF. In DNA, the CDR3 is TGTGCCACAGAACTAGCGGGAGTCTACAATGAGCAGTTCTTC.

The rearrangement joins TRBV4-3 to TRBJ2-2; no reliable D call. In germline, CDR1 is LGHNA, CDR2 YSLEER. The CDR3 sequence is 14 residues long. The germline V and J ends were trimmed by 4 bases and 4 bases, with 10 bases remaining between them. The CDR3 region is CASSPDQFTGELFF. Here the CDR3 DNA reads TGCGCCAGCAGCCCCGATCAGTTCACCGGGGAGCTGTTTTTT.

On this clonotype: A much bigger clone sits one base away, suggesting this may be a read error. The gene calls are TRBV5-1 and TRBJ2-1; TRBD1 might be the D (6 bases). The germline V gene encodes CDR1 SGHRS and CDR2 YFSETQ. The CDR3 has 14 amino acids. The CDR3 is CAGSLVVGGNEQFF. CDR3 DNA: TGCGCCGGCAGCTTAGTGGTAGGGGGCAATGAGCAGTTCTTC.

The V and J genes are TRBV20-1 and TRBJ2-7, with 10 nucleotides matching TRBD1. CDR1 DFQATT and CDR2 SNEGSKA come from the germline V gene (reference sequence). V lost 2 bases to trimming and J lost 3 bases; unmatched junction nucleotides: 10. This CDR3 comprises 16 residues. The DNA of the CDR3 is TGCAGTGCTAGACCCTCGACAGGGGGCCTTCTCTACGAGCAGTACTTC. It translates to CSARPSTGGLLYEQYF.

This clonotype was picked up many times. The chain uses TRBV28 and TRBJ1-2; TRBD1 matches 9 bases. Looked up from germline, CDR1 is MDHEN and CDR2 is SYDVKM. J gave up 6 bases and V 4 bases, and 6 bases lay outside the gene matches. The CDR3 sequence is 14 residues long. Here the CDR3 DNA reads TGTGCCAGCAGTTGGGGACAGGGTCCAGATGGCTACACCTTC. It codes for CASSWGQGPDGYTF.

V is TRBV9 and J is TRBJ1-5, with D perhaps matching TRBD1 (5 bases). Germline values: CDR1 SGDLS, CDR2 YYNGEE. The ends were cut back, 3 bases at V and 9 bases at J, with 19 bases in the middle. This CDR3 comprises 15 residues. CDR3 sequence: CASSAGVLKGTPQHF. The CDR3 region has the DNA TGTGCCAGCAGCGCGGGAGTCCTAAAGGGGACGCCCCAGCATTTT.

This clonotype showed up just a few times. The rearrangement links TRBV9 to TRBJ1-2, with D uncertain. Germline V gene sequence: CDR1 SGDLS, CDR2 YYNGEE. V was pared by 3 bases and J by 2 bases, with 8 bases between. The CDR3 length is 13 residues. CDR3 sequence: CASSEQTNYGYTF. The CDR3 DNA reads TGTGCCAGCAGCGAGCAGACGAACTATGGCTACACCTTC. Supplemented by reference TRBV9 and TRBJ1-2, the full variable domain reads DSGVTQTPKHLITATGQRVTLRCSPRSGDLSVYWYQQSLDQGLQFLIQYYNGEERAKGNILERFSAQQFPDLHSELNLSSLELGDSALYFCASSEQTNYGYTFGSGTRLTVV.

This clonotype has a count of ten or more. The rearrangement links TRBV27 to TRBJ2-3, with 8 bases aligning to TRBD2. The length of the CDR3 is 17 residues. Trimming at V came to 3 bases and at J to 0 bases, leaving 8 bases not matched to a gene. Germline V gives CDR1 MNHEY, CDR2 SMNVEV (reference sequence). CDR3 DNA: TGTGCCAGCAGTTTCTTCGCGGGAGGCTCTAGCACAGATACGCAGTATTTT. The encoded protein is CASSFFAGGSSTDTQYF.

Many counts were recorded for this clonotype. The CDR3 is CASSEIGSTEAFF. CDR3 bases: TGTGCCAGCAGTGAGATAGGGTCCACTGAAGCTTTCTTT. V and J are TRBV6-1 and TRBJ1-1; D uncertain. From germline, CDR1 is MNHNS and CDR2 SASEGT. V lost 3 bases and J 4 bases, leaving 9 bases between the germline ends. The CDR3 loop spans 13 amino acids.

This chain links TRBV6-5 with TRBJ2-7; D not resolved. The CDR3 contains 13 residues. Germline-derived CDR1 and CDR2 are MNHEY and SVGAGI. Trimming removed 3 bases at V and 3 bases at J, with 9 bases between. CDR3 coding DNA: TGTGCCAGCAGTTATAAGAACCACTACGAGCAGTACTTC. As protein: CASSYKNHYEQYF.